The entry that follows covers one T cell receptor (beta chain) sequence. The sample comes from a study of blood T cell repertoires in COVID-19. Whole-study context: Italy, Spain and the United States were the sources of the convalescent and acute COVID-19 samples. T cells, B-cell-depleted T cells, or PBMCs provided the cDNA or gDNA that served as material.

Data came from immunoSEQ multiplex PCR; TCRdb stores just in-frame clones and leaves some out. The sample yields under 300,000 clones, 80% to 95% seen once. V gave up 5 bases and J gave up 2 bases, with 12 bases separating them. Germline V gene lookup returns CDR1 SQVTM and CDR2 ANQGSEA. The CDR3 spans 13 residues. Participants spanned ages roughly 18 to 90 years and resided in over 20 US areas. This sequence originates from a woman between 18 and 29 years old who had recovered from COVID-19. The V and J genes are TRBV29-1 and TRBJ1-1; no clear D gene. The specimen sequenced was PBMCs or T cells enriched from blood (not recorded which). For the CDR3, the DNA is TGCAGCGTTCATCGCAGGCTAAACACTGAAGCTTTCTTT. This codes for CSVHRRLNTEAFF. Looking up the rest from reference TRBV29-1 and TRBJ1-1 gives the full variable domain: SAVISQKPSRDICQRGTSLTIQCQVDSQVTMMFWYRQQPGQSLTLIATANQGSEATYESGFVIDKFPISRPNLTFSTLTVSNMSPEDSSIYLCSVHRRLNTEAFFGQGTRLTVV.